These T cell receptor beta chains were read from a single sample in a study of blood T cell repertoires in COVID-19. Produced via immunoSEQ multiplex PCR; TCRdb's table is partial and in-frame only. The sample holds some 400,000 clones, roughly 77% seen once. Sequencing used peripheral blood. The receptors shown here come from a human donor with acute or convalescent COVID-19. The donor label of this sample is uncertain. The CDR3 runs from the conserved cysteine through the conserved F or W. A D gene is named only where the DNA matches it firmly. Size is omitted from some rows. Given values are once, few, many or a class for expanded clones.

cdr3_nt: TGTGCCAGCAGCTTAGCGGGTTACAGGGACGAGCAGTACTTC
cdr3_aa: CASSLAGYRDEQYF
v_call: TRBV7-9
d_call: NA
j_call: TRBJ2-7
clone_size: NA

cdr3_nt: TGCGCCAGCGACGCTGGGGCCGGCTACGAGCAGTACTTC
cdr3_aa: CASDAGAGYEQYF
v_call: TRBV10-2
d_call: NA
j_call: TRBJ2-7
clone_size: NA

cdr3_nt: TGTGCCAGCACCTCCGGGGCCAACGTCCTGACTTTC
cdr3_aa: CASTSGANVLTF
v_call: TRBV27
d_call: NA
j_call: TRBJ2-6
clone_size: NA

cdr3_nt: TGTGCCATCAACCGAGGGGGAGAAGGCGAGCAGTACTTC
cdr3_aa: CAINRGGEGEQYF
v_call: TRBV10-3
d_call: NA
j_call: TRBJ2-7
clone_size: few

cdr3_nt: TGTGCCAGCAGCTTGTTGTTAGCAGTCTTTGGCGATGAGCAGTTCTTC
cdr3_aa: CASSLLLAVFGDEQFF
v_call: TRBV5-6
d_call: NA
j_call: TRBJ2-1
clone_size: NA

cdr3_nt: TGTGCCAAAACGCGGGAGGACGGCAATGAGCAGTTCTTC
cdr3_aa: CAKTREDGNEQFF
v_call: TRBV2
d_call: TRBD2
j_call: TRBJ2-1
clone_size: NA

cdr3_nt: TGTGCCAGCAGCTTTACAGGGATGAACACTGAAGCTTTCTTT
cdr3_aa: CASSFTGMNTEAFF
v_call: TRBV7-9
d_call: NA
j_call: TRBJ1-1
clone_size: NA

cdr3_nt: TGTGCCAGCAGCGCATGGGACATCGGGACTGGCTACACCTTC
cdr3_aa: CASSAWDIGTGYTF
v_call: TRBV5-8
d_call: NA
j_call: TRBJ1-2
clone_size: NA

cdr3_nt: TGTGCCAGCAGTGAGAGGCATAGCGGTCCCTACGAGCAGTACTTC
cdr3_aa: CASSERHSGPYEQYF
v_call: TRBV6-1
d_call: NA
j_call: TRBJ2-7
clone_size: few

cdr3_nt: TGTGCCATCAGTGGACAGCAGACGACTGGCTACACCTTC
cdr3_aa: CAISGQQTTGYTF
v_call: TRBV10-3
d_call: NA
j_call: TRBJ1-2
clone_size: NA

cdr3_nt: TGTGCCAGCAGTGTAACTAGCTACTACGAGCAGTACTTC
cdr3_aa: CASSVTSYYEQYF
v_call: TRBV2
d_call: NA
j_call: TRBJ2-7
clone_size: many

cdr3_nt: TGTGCCAGCAGCCTACGACTAGCGGGGCGGAACGAGCAGTACTTC
cdr3_aa: CASSLRLAGRNEQYF
v_call: TRBV7-8
d_call: TRBD2
j_call: TRBJ2-7
clone_size: NA

cdr3_nt: TGCGCCAGCAGCCACGCCGGGACAGGGAACACCGGGGAGCTGTTTTTT
cdr3_aa: CASSHAGTGNTGELFF
v_call: TRBV5-1
d_call: TRBD1
j_call: TRBJ2-2
clone_size: NA

cdr3_nt: TGTGCCAGCTTCACGGAGATGAACACTGAAGCTTTCTTT
cdr3_aa: CASFTEMNTEAFF
v_call: TRBV6-5
d_call: NA
j_call: TRBJ1-1
clone_size: NA

cdr3_nt: TGTGCCAGCAAGACTAGCGTTCTCCGGGAGACCCAGTACTTC
cdr3_aa: CASKTSVLRETQYF
v_call: TRBV28
d_call: TRBD2
j_call: TRBJ2-5
clone_size: NA

cdr3_nt: TGCGCCAGCAGCTTGACAGCAAGCACAGATACGCAGTATTTT
cdr3_aa: CASSLTASTDTQYF
v_call: TRBV5-1
d_call: NA
j_call: TRBJ2-3
clone_size: NA

cdr3_nt: TGCGCCAGCAGCCGAACAGATATTCTCGGTCAGCCCCAGCATTTT
cdr3_aa: CASSRTDILGQPQHF
v_call: TRBV23-1
d_call: NA
j_call: TRBJ1-5
clone_size: NA

cdr3_nt: TGTGCCAGCAGCTTATGGGGGGAGGCCAATCAGCCCCAGCATTTT
cdr3_aa: CASSLWGEANQPQHF
v_call: TRBV7-8
d_call: NA
j_call: TRBJ1-5
clone_size: NA

cdr3_nt: TGTGCCAGTAGTAACCTGGGCGGGGGCACTGAAGCTTTCTTT
cdr3_aa: CASSNLGGGTEAFF
v_call: TRBV19
d_call: NA
j_call: TRBJ1-1
clone_size: NA

cdr3_nt: TGTGCCAGTAGTATCCCGGGGCAACCGGGGACAGGGGATGGCTACACCTTC
cdr3_aa: CASSIPGQPGTGDGYTF
v_call: TRBV19
d_call: TRBD1
j_call: TRBJ1-2
clone_size: NA

cdr3_nt: TGTGCCAGCAGCCAGAGGGGGCTCAGAAACACCATATATTTT
cdr3_aa: CASSQRGLRNTIYF
v_call: TRBV13
d_call: TRBD1
j_call: TRBJ1-3
clone_size: few

cdr3_nt: TGTGCCAGCAGGACCCGGACAGGGCCCCAGCCCCAGCATTTT
cdr3_aa: CASRTRTGPQPQHF
v_call: TRBV6-5
d_call: TRBD1
j_call: TRBJ1-5
clone_size: NA

cdr3_nt: TGTGCCAGCAGTTACCCGGGTGGGGGGATAAATGAAAAACTGTTTTTT
cdr3_aa: CASSYPGGGINEKLFF
v_call: TRBV6-5
d_call: NA
j_call: TRBJ1-4
clone_size: NA

cdr3_nt: TGTGCCAGCAGTTACTCGACGACAAGGAACTATGGCTACACCTTC
cdr3_aa: CASSYSTTRNYGYTF
v_call: TRBV6-6
d_call: NA
j_call: TRBJ1-2
clone_size: few

cdr3_nt: TGCGCCAGCAGCTTGGCAGGGATTAACACTGAAGCTTTCTTT
cdr3_aa: CASSLAGINTEAFF
v_call: TRBV5-1
d_call: NA
j_call: TRBJ1-1
clone_size: NA

cdr3_nt: TGTGCCAGCAGCCCGGGACAGGGGGTCCACGAGCAGTACTTC
cdr3_aa: CASSPGQGVHEQYF
v_call: TRBV11-3
d_call: TRBD1
j_call: TRBJ2-7
clone_size: NA

cdr3_nt: TGTGCCAGCAGCACCCGACAGGGAGCTCGCACCGGGGAGCTGTTTTTT
cdr3_aa: CASSTRQGARTGELFF
v_call: TRBV5-4
d_call: TRBD1
j_call: TRBJ2-2
clone_size: few

cdr3_nt: TGCGCCAGCAGCTTGGTGGAGTCATCCGAGCAGTACTTC
cdr3_aa: CASSLVESSEQYF
v_call: TRBV5-1
d_call: NA
j_call: TRBJ2-7
clone_size: NA

cdr3_nt: TGCGCCAGCAGCCAACCGGGACAGAGCAATCAGCCCCAGCATTTT
cdr3_aa: CASSQPGQSNQPQHF
v_call: TRBV4-1
d_call: TRBD1
j_call: TRBJ1-5
clone_size: few

cdr3_nt: TGCGCCAGCAGCTTGGCCCCATCTTTAGCGGGAAACACCATATATTTT
cdr3_aa: CASSLAPSLAGNTIYF
v_call: TRBV5-1
d_call: NA
j_call: TRBJ1-3
clone_size: NA

cdr3_nt: TGTGCCAGCTCACCAGTATCGGGACAGGTGGTCACCGGGGAGCTGTTTTTT
cdr3_aa: CASSPVSGQVVTGELFF
v_call: TRBV18
d_call: TRBD1
j_call: TRBJ2-2
clone_size: NA

cdr3_nt: TGTGCCAGCAGCCAAGAAGGGACTAGCGGATACAATGAGCAGTTCTTC
cdr3_aa: CASSQEGTSGYNEQFF
v_call: TRBV4-2
d_call: TRBD2
j_call: TRBJ2-1
clone_size: NA

cdr3_nt: TGTGCCAGCAGCCAAGAGGGGGCAGGGGGTTCCGAGCAGTACTTC
cdr3_aa: CASSQEGAGGSEQYF
v_call: TRBV4-2
d_call: TRBD1
j_call: TRBJ2-7
clone_size: NA

cdr3_nt: TGTGCCAGCAGCTTTGAGCCTGACTATGGCTACACCTTC
cdr3_aa: CASSFEPDYGYTF
v_call: TRBV7-9
d_call: NA
j_call: TRBJ1-2
clone_size: NA

cdr3_nt: TGTGCCAGCAGCTTCATGGACAGGAGCTATGGCTACACCTTC
cdr3_aa: CASSFMDRSYGYTF
v_call: TRBV7-9
d_call: TRBD1
j_call: TRBJ1-2
clone_size: NA

cdr3_nt: TGTGCCAGCAGTGACTTTAACTATGGCTACACCTTC
cdr3_aa: CASSDFNYGYTF
v_call: TRBV2
d_call: NA
j_call: TRBJ1-2
clone_size: NA

cdr3_nt: TGTGCCAGCAGCCCCCAGGGGAACATTCAGTACTTC
cdr3_aa: CASSPQGNIQYF
v_call: TRBV12-3/TRBV12-4
d_call: NA
j_call: TRBJ2-4
clone_size: NA

cdr3_nt: TGTGCCAGCAGCTGGGCGGGAGGAGCAGATACGCAGTATTTT
cdr3_aa: CASSWAGGADTQYF
v_call: TRBV7-8
d_call: TRBD2
j_call: TRBJ2-3
clone_size: NA

cdr3_nt: TGTGCCAGCAAGAAGGGGGTAGGGGGCTACACCTTC
cdr3_aa: CASKKGVGGYTF
v_call: TRBV28
d_call: NA
j_call: TRBJ1-2
clone_size: NA

cdr3_nt: TGTGCCAGCAGCTTATCTGGGGGCAATGGCTACACCTTC
cdr3_aa: CASSLSGGNGYTF
v_call: TRBV11-2
d_call: NA
j_call: TRBJ1-2
clone_size: NA

cdr3_nt: TGTGCCAGCGGCCTTCCCAGTCTCTATGGCTACACCTTC
cdr3_aa: CASGLPSLYGYTF
v_call: TRBV28
d_call: NA
j_call: TRBJ1-2
clone_size: few

cdr3_nt: TGTGCCAGCAGGCCCGGGGGGGCCAACTACGAGCAGTACTTC
cdr3_aa: CASRPGGANYEQYF
v_call: TRBV6-6
d_call: TRBD2
j_call: TRBJ2-7
clone_size: NA

cdr3_nt: TGTGCCACGCGGCTGAACACTGAAGCTTTCTTT
cdr3_aa: CATRLNTEAFF
v_call: TRBV19
d_call: NA
j_call: TRBJ1-1
clone_size: NA

cdr3_nt: TGTGCCAGCAGCCAACAAGTAGGGGGCCGGACTGAAGCTTTCTTT
cdr3_aa: CASSQQVGGRTEAFF
v_call: TRBV6-5
d_call: TRBD1
j_call: TRBJ1-1
clone_size: NA

cdr3_nt: TGTGCCAGCAGCTTCGAGGGTAGCAATCAGCCCCAGCATTTT
cdr3_aa: CASSFEGSNQPQHF
v_call: TRBV5-6
d_call: NA
j_call: TRBJ1-5
clone_size: NA

cdr3_nt: TGTGCCAGCTCGTCCCTTGGGACAGGGGAAAAACTGTTTTTT
cdr3_aa: CASSSLGTGEKLFF
v_call: TRBV18
d_call: TRBD1
j_call: TRBJ1-4
clone_size: NA

cdr3_nt: TGTGCCAGCAGTGCCCAGGGTACCTATGGCTACACCTTC
cdr3_aa: CASSAQGTYGYTF
v_call: TRBV25-1
d_call: NA
j_call: TRBJ1-2
clone_size: NA

cdr3_nt: TGTGCCAGCAGCGTAGCACAGACCATTGAAGCTTTCTTT
cdr3_aa: CASSVAQTIEAFF
v_call: TRBV9
d_call: NA
j_call: TRBJ1-1
clone_size: NA

cdr3_nt: TGTGCCAGCAGTGAAGCGCGGTATGGAGGTCAGCCCCAGCATTTT
cdr3_aa: CASSEARYGGQPQHF
v_call: TRBV6-1
d_call: NA
j_call: TRBJ1-5
clone_size: NA

cdr3_nt: TGTGCCAGCAGCTTGTACGGACTCTTAGCCTTTCCATATGACTACACCTTC
cdr3_aa: CASSLYGLLAFPYDYTF
v_call: TRBV5-6
d_call: NA
j_call: TRBJ1-2
clone_size: once

cdr3_nt: TGTGCCAGCTCACCAATCTTCCCCGGCGGGGATGGCTACACCTTC
cdr3_aa: CASSPIFPGGDGYTF
v_call: TRBV18
d_call: NA
j_call: TRBJ1-2
clone_size: NA

cdr3_nt: TGTGCCAGCAGTCCCGCCCTGGCGGGAGGGGCAGATACGCAGTATTTT
cdr3_aa: CASSPALAGGADTQYF
v_call: TRBV28
d_call: TRBD2
j_call: TRBJ2-3
clone_size: NA

cdr3_nt: TGTGCCAGCAGCTGGGACAGAACCTGGGGGAGTGTCCAAGAGACCCAGTACTTC
cdr3_aa: CASSWDRTWGSVQETQYF
v_call: TRBV7-9
d_call: TRBD1
j_call: TRBJ2-5
clone_size: NA

cdr3_nt: TGCGCCAGCAGCCGCCCCACAGGGGTCCAGGATGGCTACACCTTC
cdr3_aa: CASSRPTGVQDGYTF
v_call: TRBV4-1
d_call: TRBD1
j_call: TRBJ1-2
clone_size: NA